This T cell receptor beta chain was sequenced in a study of a mutant IDH1 vaccine in newly diagnosed glioma. Study as a whole: Patients, over weeks 1, 3, 5, 7, 11, 15, 19 and 23, received a total of eight vaccinations. Study-level points and caveats: With respect to changes in top peripheral T cell clonotypes, pseudoprogression seemed unrelated.

Time point meaning: week 5, during vaccination. Doses of 300 ug of mutant IDH1 20-mer peptide were given with topical imiquimod. A word on this clone: Its antigen is unknown.

This CDR3 is 14 amino acids long. V dropped 7 bases and J dropped 0 bases, with 12 bases sitting between them. CDR1 is SEHNR and CDR2 is FQNEAQ in the germline V gene (reference sequence). Data came from immunoSEQ multiplex PCR; TCRdb stores just in-frame clones and leaves some out. The sample has nearly 35,000 clones, roughly four fifths seen once. The TCR sequence derives from a man aged 25-40 years with glioma. Sequenced material: PBMCs, taken from a glioma patient whose treatment included an IDH1 peptide vaccine. The chain links TRBV7-9 to TRBJ1-1; no reliable D call. The CDR3 nucleotides are TGTGCCAGCAAAAGGTGGAGGGTGAACACTGAAGCTTTCTTT. The encoded protein is CASKRWRVNTEAFF.